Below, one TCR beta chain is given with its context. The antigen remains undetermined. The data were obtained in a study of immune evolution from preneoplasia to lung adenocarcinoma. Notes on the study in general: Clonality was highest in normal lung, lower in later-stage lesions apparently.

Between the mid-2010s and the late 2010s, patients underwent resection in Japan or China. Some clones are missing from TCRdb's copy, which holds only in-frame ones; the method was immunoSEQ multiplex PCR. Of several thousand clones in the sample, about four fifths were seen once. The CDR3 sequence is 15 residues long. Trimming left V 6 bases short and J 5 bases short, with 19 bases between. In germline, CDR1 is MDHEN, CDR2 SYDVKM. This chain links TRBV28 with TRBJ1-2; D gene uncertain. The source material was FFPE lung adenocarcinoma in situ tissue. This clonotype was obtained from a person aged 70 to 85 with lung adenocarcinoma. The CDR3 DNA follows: TGTGCCAGCAGCCCCGGACCCGGAGATACGTATGGCTACACCTTC. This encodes CASSPGPGDTYGYTF.